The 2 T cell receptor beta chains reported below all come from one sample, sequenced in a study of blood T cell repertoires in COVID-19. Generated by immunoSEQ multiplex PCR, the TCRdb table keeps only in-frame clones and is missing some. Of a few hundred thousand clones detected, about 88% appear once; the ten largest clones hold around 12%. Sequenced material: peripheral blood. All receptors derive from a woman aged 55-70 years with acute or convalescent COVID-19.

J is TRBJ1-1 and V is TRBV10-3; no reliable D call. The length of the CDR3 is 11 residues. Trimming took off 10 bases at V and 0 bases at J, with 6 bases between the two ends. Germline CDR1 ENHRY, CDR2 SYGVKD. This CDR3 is CATSLNTEAFF. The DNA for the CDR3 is TGTGCCACCTCTCTGAACACTGAAGCTTTCTTT.

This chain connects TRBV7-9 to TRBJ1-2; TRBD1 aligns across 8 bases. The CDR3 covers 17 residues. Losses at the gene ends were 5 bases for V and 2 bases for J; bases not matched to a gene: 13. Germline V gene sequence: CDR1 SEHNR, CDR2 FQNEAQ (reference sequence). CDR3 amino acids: CASSRNGQGALNYGYTF. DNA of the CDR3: TGTGCCAGCAGCCGGAACGGGCAGGGGGCCTTAAACTATGGCTACACCTTC.